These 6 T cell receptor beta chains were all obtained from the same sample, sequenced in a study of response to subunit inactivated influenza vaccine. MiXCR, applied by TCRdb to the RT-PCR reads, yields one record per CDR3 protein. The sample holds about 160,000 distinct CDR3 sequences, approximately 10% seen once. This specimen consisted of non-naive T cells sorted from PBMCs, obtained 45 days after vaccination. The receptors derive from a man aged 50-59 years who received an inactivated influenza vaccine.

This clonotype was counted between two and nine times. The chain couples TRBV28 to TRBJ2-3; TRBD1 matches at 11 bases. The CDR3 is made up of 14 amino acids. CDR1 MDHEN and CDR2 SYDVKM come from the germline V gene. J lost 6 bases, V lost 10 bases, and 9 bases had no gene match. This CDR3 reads CATRTGGLGDTQYF. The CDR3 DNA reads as TGTGCCACCCGGACAGGGGGCCTCGGGGATACGCAGTATTTT.

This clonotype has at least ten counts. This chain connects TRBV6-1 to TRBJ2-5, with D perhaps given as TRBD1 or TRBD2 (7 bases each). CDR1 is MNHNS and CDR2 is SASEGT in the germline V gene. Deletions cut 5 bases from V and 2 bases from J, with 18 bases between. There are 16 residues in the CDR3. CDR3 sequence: CASSRLQGRGQETQYF. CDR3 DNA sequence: TGTGCCAGCAGTCGCCTACAGGGGAGGGGGCAAGAGACCCAGTACTTC.

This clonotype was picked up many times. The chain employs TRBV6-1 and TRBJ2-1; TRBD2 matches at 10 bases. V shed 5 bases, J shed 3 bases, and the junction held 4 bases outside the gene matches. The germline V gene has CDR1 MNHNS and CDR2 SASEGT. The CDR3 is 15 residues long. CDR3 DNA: TGTGCCAGCAGTCTAAGCGGGAGGGGCTACAATGAGCAGTTCTTC. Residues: CASSLSGRGYNEQFF.

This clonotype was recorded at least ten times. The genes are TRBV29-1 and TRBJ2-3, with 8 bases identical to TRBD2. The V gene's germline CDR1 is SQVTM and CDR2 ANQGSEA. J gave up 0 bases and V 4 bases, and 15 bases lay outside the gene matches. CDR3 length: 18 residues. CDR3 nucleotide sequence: TGCAGCGTTGTCGGCCGGGGGGGCCGAGCGTCTAGCACAGATACGCAGTATTTT. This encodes CSVVGRGGRASSTDTQYF.

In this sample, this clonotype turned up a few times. CDR3 residues: CASSYPGGAGATEAFF. In nucleotides, the CDR3 is TGTGCCAGCAGTTACCCAGGGGGCGCGGGAGCCACTGAAGCTTTCTTT. The V gene is TRBV6-5, the J gene TRBJ1-1, with TRBD1 matching over 8 bases. V shed 2 bases, J shed 4 bases, and the junction held 9 bases outside the gene matches. The CDR3 is made up of 16 amino acids. The germline V gene has CDR1 MNHEY and CDR2 SVGAGI.

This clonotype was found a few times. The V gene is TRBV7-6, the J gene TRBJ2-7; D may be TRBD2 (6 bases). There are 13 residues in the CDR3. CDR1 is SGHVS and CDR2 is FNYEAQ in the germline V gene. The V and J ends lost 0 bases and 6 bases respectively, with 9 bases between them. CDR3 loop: CASSLAGGTEQYF. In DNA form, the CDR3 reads TGTGCCAGCAGCTTAGCGGGGGGAACCGAGCAGTACTTC.